This is a list of T cell receptor beta chains from one sample in a study of cytomegalovirus exposure and HLA in healthy donors. Repertoires were generated with immunoSEQ multiplex PCR, while TCRdb's copy carries only in-frame clones and drops some. The table shows 200,000 to 250,000 clones, with 75% to 90% occurring only once. The sequenced material came from PBMCs. These receptors all stem from a woman aged 18-29 years in good health and CMV-seronegative. CDR3s include the opening cysteine and the closing phenylalanine or tryptophan. Clone size appears in some rows only: once, few, many, or a class for an expanded clone.

J gene	clone size	V gene	CDR3 protein
TRBJ2-4	few	TRBV4-1	CASSQAAGTRRGNIQYF
TRBJ1-3	NA	TRBV7-9	CASSRTGGRNTIYF
TRBJ2-7	NA	TRBV5-1	CASSLDSLEQYF
TRBJ2-3	NA	TRBV9	CASAGLAGGVDTQYF
TRBJ2-3	NA	TRBV20-1	CSARDGGQYF
TRBJ1-3	NA	TRBV10-3	CAIYKGGGSGNTIYF
TRBJ1-2	once	TRBV5-4	CASSADRNYGYTF
TRBJ1-6	NA	TRBV7-9	CASARGDSPLHF
TRBJ2-3	NA	TRBV18	CASSKLRSSGTPDTQYF
TRBJ2-1	NA	TRBV6-5	CASSYASSRSYNEQFF
TRBJ2-1	NA	TRBV5-6	CASSLALASNEQFF
TRBJ2-6	few	TRBV2	CASNPLATGANVLTF
TRBJ2-5	once	TRBV7-9	CASSQLKEQYF
TRBJ2-7	NA	TRBV10-1	CASSLSLAVGLDEQYF
TRBJ2-3	NA	TRBV6-1	CASSRQGADTQYF
TRBJ2-3	NA	TRBV27	CASMGGPTQYF
TRBJ2-7	once	TRBV10-3	CAISESGGETYEQYF
TRBJ2-3	NA	TRBV9	CASSASTGGTQYF
TRBJ2-7	NA	TRBV4-2	CASSQDLRGYSYEQYF
TRBJ2-7	NA	TRBV4-3	CASSQGRDRISYEQYF
TRBJ2-3	NA	TRBV4-2	CASSQEGPEQGSDTQYF
TRBJ1-2	NA	TRBV5-4	CASSSGQGGEGYTF
TRBJ2-3	NA	TRBV11-3	CASSSGQDDIDTQYF
TRBJ1-5	NA	TRBV25-1	CASSDIRTGRRQPQHF
TRBJ1-1	NA	TRBV11-2	CASSRADYRNTEAFF